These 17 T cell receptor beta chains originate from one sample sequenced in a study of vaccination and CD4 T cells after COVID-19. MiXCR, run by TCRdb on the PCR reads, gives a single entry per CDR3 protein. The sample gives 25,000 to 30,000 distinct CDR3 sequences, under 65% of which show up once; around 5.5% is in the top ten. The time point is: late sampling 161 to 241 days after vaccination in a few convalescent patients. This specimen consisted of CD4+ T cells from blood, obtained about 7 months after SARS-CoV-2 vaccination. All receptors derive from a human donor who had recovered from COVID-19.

As DNA, the CDR3 is TGCAGTGCTAGAGATCGACTAGCGGGACCCCAGTACTTC. Translated, it gives CSARDRLAGPQYF. The chain joins TRBV20-1 to TRBJ2-7; 11 bases fit TRBD2. Per germline, CDR1 DFQATT and CDR2 SNEGSKA (reference sequence). The CDR3 is 13 amino acids. Losses at the gene ends were 0 bases for V and 10 bases for J; bases not matched to a gene: 5.

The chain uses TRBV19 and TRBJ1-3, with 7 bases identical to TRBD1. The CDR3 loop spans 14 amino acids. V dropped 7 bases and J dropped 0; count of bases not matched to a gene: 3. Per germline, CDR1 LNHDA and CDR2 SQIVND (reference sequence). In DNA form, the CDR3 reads TGTGCCAGTACTAACAGGGGCTCTGGAAACACCATATATTTT. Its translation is CASTNRGSGNTIYF.

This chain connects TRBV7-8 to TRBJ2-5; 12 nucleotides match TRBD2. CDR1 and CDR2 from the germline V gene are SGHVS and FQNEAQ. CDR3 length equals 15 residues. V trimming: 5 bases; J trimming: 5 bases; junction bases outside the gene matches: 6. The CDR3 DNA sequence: TGTGCCAGCAGCGTGACTAGCGGGAGTTGGGAGACCCAGTACTTC. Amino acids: CASSVTSGSWETQYF.

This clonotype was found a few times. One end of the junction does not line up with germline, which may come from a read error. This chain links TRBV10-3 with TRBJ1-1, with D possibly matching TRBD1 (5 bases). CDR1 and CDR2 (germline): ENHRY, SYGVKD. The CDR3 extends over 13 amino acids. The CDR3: CASSEERGTEAFF. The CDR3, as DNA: TGTGCCAGCAGTGAAGAACGGGGGACTGAAGCTTTCTTT.

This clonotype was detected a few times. The CDR3 DNA reads TGTGCCAGCGGGGGGAGCTTCTATGGCTACACCTTC. This translates into CASGGSFYGYTF. The rearrangement links TRBV6-1 to TRBJ1-2; tentatively, D is TRBD1 (5 bases). CDR1 MNHNS and CDR2 SASEGT come from the germline V gene. V lost 8 bases to trimming and J lost 4 bases, with 11 bases between them. CDR3 length: 12 residues.

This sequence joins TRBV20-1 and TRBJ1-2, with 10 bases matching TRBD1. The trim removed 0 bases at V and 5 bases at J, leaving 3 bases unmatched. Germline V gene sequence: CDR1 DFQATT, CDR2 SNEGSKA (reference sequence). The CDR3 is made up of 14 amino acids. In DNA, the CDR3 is TGCAGTGCTAGAGACGGACAGGGGGGGTATGGCTACACCTTC. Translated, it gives CSARDGQGGYGYTF.

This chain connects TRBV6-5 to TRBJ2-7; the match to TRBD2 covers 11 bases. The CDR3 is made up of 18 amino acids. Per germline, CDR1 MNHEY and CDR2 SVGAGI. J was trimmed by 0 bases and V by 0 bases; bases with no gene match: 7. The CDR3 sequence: CASSYSSGLAGGSYEQYF. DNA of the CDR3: TGTGCCAGCAGTTACTCGAGTGGGCTAGCGGGAGGCTCCTACGAGCAGTACTTC.

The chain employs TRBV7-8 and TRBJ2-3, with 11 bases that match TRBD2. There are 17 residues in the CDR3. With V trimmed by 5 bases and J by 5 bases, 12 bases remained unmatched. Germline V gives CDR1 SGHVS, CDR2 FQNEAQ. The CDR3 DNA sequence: TGTGCCAGCAGCACCCCCCGGACTAGCGGGCGTCTAGATACGCAGTATTTT. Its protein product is CASSTPRTSGRLDTQYF.

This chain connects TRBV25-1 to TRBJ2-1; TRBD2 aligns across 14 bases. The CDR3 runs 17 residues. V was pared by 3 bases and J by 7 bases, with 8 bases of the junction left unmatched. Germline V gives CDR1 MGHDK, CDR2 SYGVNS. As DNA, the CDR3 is TGTGCCAGCAGTGAGGGACTAGCGGGAGCCCCTACAAATGAGCAGTTCTTC. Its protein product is CASSEGLAGAPTNEQFF. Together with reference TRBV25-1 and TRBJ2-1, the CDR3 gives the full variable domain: EADIYQTPRYLVIGTGKKITLECSQTMGHDKMYWYQQDPGMELHLIHYSYGVNSTEKGDLSSESTVSRIRTEHFPLTLESARPSHTSQYLCASSEGLAGAPTNEQFFGPGTRLTVL.

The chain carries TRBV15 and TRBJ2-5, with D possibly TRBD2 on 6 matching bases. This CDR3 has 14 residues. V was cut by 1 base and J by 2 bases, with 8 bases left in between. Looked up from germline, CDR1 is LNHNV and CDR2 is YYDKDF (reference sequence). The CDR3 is CATSRGTKQETQYF. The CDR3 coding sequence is TGTGCCACCAGCAGAGGGACTAAGCAAGAGACCCAGTACTTC. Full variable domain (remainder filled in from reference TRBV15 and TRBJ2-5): DAMVIQNPRYQVTQFGKPVTLSCSQTLNHNVMYWYQQKSSQAPKLLFHYYDKDFNNEADTPDNFQSRRPNTSFCFLDIRSPGLGDTAMYLCATSRGTKQETQYFGPGTRLLVL.

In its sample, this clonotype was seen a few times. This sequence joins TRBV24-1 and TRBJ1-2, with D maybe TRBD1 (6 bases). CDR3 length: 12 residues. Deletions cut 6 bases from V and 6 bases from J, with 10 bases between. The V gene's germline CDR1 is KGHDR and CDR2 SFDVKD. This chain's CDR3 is CATSRRGDGYTF. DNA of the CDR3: TGTGCCACCAGTAGAAGGGGGGATGGCTACACCTTC.

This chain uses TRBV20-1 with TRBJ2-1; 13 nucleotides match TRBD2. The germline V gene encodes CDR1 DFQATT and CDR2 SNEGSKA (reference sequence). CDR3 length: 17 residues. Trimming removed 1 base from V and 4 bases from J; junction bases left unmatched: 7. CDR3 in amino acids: CSARATSGRAGYNEQFF. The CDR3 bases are TGCAGTGCTAGAGCCACTAGCGGGAGGGCCGGGTACAATGAGCAGTTCTTC.

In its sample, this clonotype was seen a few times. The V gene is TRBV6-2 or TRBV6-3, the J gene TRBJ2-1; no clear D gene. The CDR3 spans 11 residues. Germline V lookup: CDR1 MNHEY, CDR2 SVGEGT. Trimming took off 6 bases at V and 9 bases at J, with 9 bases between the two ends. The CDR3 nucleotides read TGTGCCAGCAGCTTCTTGCGTGAGCAGTTCTTC. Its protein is CASSFLREQFF.

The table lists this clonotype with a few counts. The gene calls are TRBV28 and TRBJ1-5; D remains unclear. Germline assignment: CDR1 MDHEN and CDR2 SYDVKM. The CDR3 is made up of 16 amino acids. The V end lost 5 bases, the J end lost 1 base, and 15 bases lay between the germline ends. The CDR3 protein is CASSQRTRKSNQPQHF. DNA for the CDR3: TGTGCCAGCAGTCAACGGACGAGGAAAAGCAATCAGCCCCAGCATTTT. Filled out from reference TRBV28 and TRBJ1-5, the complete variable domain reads DVKVTQSSRYLVKRTGEKVFLECVQDMDHENMFWYRQDPGLGLRLIYFSYDVKMKEKGDIPEGYSVSREKKERFSLILESASTNQTSMYLCASSQRTRKSNQPQHFGDGTRLSIL.

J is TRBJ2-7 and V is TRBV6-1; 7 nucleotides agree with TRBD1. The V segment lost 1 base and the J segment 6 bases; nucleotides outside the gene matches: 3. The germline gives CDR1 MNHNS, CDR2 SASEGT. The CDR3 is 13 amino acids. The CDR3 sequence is CASSEVAGGEQYF. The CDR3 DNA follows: TGTGCCAGCAGTGAAGTCGCAGGGGGCGAGCAGTACTTC.

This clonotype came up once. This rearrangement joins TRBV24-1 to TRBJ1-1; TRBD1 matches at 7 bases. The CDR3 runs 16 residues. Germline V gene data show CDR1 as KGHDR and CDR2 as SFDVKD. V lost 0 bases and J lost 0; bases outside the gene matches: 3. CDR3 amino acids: CATSDLGQELNTEAFF. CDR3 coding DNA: TGTGCCACCAGTGATTTGGGACAGGAGCTGAACACTGAAGCTTTCTTT.

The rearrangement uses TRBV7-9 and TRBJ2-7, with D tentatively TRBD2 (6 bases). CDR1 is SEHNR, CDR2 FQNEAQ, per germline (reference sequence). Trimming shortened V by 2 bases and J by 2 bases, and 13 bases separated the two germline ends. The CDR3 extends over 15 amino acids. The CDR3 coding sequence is TGTGCCAGCAGCTTAAGCAGGGACTTTACCTACGAGCAGTACTTC. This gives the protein CASSLSRDFTYEQYF.